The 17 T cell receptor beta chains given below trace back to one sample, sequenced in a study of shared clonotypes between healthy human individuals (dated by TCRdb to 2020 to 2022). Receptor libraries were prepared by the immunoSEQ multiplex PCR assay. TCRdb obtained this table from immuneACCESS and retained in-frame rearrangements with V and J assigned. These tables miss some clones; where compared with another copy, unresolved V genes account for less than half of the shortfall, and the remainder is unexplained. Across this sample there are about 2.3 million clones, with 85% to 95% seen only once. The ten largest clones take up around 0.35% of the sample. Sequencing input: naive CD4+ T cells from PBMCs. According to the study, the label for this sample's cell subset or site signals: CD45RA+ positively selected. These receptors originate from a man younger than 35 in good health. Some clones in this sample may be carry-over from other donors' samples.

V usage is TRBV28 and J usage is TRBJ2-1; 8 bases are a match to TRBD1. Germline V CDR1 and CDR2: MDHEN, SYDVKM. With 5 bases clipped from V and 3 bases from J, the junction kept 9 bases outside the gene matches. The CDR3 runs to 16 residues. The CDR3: CASSGQGAIHYNEQFF. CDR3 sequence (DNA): TGTGCCAGCAGTGGGCAGGGGGCTATTCACTACAATGAGCAGTTCTTC.

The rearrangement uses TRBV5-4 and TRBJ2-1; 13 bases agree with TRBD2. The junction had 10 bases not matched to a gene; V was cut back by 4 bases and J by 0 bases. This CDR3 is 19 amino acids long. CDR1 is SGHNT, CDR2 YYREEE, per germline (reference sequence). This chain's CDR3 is CASSPTPGLAGSSYNEQFF. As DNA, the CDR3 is TGTGCCAGCAGCCCTACTCCGGGACTAGCGGGATCCTCCTACAATGAGCAGTTCTTC.

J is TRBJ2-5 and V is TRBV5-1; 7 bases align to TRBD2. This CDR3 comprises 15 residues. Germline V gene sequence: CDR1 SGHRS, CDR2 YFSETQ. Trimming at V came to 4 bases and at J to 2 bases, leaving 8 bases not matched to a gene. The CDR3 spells CASSARASGQETQYF. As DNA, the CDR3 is TGCGCCAGCAGCGCCCGGGCTAGCGGACAAGAGACCCAGTACTTC. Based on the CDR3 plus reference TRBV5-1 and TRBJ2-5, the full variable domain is KAGVTQTPRYLIKTRGQQVTLSCSPISGHRSVSWYQQTPGQGLQFLFEYFSETQRNKGNFPGRFSGRQFSNSRSEMNVSTLELGDSALYLCASSARASGQETQYFGPGTRLLVL.

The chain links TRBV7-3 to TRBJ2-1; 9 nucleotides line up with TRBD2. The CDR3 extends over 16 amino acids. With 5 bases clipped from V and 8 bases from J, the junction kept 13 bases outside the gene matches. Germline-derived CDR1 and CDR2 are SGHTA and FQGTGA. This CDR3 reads CASSPSGSGGYDEQFF. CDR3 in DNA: TGTGCCAGCAGCCCGTCGGGTAGCGGGGGATATGATGAGCAGTTCTTC.

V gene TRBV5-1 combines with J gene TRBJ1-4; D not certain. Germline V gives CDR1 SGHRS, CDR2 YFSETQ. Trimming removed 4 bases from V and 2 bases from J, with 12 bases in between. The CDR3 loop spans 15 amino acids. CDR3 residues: CASSPIGLTNEKLFF. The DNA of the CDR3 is TGCGCCAGCAGCCCCATCGGGCTTACTAATGAAAAACTGTTTTTT.

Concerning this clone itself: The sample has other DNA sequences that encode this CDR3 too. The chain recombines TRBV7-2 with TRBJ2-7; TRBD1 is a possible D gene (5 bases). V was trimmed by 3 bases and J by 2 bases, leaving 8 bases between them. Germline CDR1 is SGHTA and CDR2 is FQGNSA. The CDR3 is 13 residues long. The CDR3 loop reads CASSFQGPYEQYF. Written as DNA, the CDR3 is TGTGCCAGCAGCTTTCAGGGCCCCTACGAGCAGTACTTC.

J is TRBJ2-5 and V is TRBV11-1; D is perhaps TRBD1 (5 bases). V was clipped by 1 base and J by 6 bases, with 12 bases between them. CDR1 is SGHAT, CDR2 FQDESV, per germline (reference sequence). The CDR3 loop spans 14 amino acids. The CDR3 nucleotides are TGTGCCAGCAGCTTAGGGACAATAATTCAGACCCAGTACTTC. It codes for CASSLGTIIQTQYF.

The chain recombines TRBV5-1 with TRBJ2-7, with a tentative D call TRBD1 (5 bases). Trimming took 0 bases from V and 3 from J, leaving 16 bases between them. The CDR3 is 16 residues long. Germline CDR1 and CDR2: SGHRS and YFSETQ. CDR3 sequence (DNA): TGCGCCAGCAGCTTGGCCGGAGCGACAGCCAACTACGAGCAGTACTTC. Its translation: CASSLAGATANYEQYF.

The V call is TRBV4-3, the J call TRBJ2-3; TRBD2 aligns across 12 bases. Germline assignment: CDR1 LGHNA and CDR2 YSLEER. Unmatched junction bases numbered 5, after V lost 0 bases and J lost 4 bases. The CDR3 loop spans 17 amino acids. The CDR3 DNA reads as TGCGCCAGCAGCCAAGATGGCCTAGCGGGAGGGTCAGATACGCAGTATTTT. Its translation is CASSQDGLAGGSDTQYF.

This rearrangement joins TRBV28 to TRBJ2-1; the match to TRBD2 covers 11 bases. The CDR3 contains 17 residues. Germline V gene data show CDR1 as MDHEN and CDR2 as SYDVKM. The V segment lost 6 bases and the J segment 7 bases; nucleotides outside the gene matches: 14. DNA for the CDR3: TGTGCCAGCAGCTCCCATGTCCGTAGCGGGAGGGGGAATGAGCAGTTCTTC. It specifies CASSSHVRSGRGNEQFF.

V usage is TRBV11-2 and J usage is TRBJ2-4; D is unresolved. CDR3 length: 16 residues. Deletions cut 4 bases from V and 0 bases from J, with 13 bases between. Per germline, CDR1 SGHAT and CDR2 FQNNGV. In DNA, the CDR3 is TGTGCCAGCAGCTCAATATCCCGGTTAGCCAAAAACATTCAGTACTTC. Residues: CASSSISRLAKNIQYF.

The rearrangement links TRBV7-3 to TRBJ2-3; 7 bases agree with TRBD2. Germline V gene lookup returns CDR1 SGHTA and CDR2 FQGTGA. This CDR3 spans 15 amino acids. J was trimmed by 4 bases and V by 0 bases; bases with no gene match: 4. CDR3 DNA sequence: TGTGCCAGCAGCTTAACGCGGGAGAGGGCAGATACGCAGTATTTT. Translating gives CASSLTRERADTQYF.

The CDR3 DNA is TGTGCCAGCAGGCACGAACCAGGAGGTTCCTACGAGCAGTACTTC. This translates into CASRHEPGGSYEQYF. V is TRBV5-6 and J is TRBJ2-7, with D possibly matching TRBD2 (5 bases). The CDR3 is 15 amino acids. Germline CDR1 and CDR2: SGHDT and YYEEEE. Trimming took 5 bases from V and 1 from J, leaving 16 bases between them.

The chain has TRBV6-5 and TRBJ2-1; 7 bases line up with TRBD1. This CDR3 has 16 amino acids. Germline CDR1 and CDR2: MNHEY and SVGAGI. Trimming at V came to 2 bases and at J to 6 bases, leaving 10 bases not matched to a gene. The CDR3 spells CASSYRDRDFINEQFF. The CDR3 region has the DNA TGTGCCAGCAGTTACCGGGACAGAGATTTTATCAATGAGCAGTTCTTC.

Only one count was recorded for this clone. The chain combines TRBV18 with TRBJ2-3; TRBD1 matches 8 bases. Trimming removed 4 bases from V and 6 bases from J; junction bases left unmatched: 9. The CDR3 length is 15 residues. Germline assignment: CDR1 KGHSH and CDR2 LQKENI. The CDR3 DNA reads TGTGCCAGCTCACTATACCGGACAGGGATGGATACGCAGTATTTT. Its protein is CASSLYRTGMDTQYF.

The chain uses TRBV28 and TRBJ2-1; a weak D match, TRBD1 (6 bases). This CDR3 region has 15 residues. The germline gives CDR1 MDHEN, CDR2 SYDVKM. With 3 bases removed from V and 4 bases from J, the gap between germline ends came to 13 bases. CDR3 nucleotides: TGTGCCAGCAGTTTTCAGGGGAGATCGTACAATGAGCAGTTCTTC. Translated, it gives CASSFQGRSYNEQFF. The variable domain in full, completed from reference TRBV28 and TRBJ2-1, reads DVKVTQSSRYLVKRTGEKVFLECVQDMDHENMFWYRQDPGLGLRLIYFSYDVKMKEKGDIPEGYSVSREKKERFSLILESASTNQTSMYLCASSFQGRSYNEQFFGPGTRLTVL.

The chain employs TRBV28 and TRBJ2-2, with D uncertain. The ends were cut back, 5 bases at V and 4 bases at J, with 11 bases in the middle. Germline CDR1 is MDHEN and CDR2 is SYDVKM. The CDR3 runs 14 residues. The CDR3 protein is CASSGEVGTGELFF. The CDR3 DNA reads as TGTGCCAGCAGTGGTGAGGTTGGCACCGGGGAGCTGTTTTTT.